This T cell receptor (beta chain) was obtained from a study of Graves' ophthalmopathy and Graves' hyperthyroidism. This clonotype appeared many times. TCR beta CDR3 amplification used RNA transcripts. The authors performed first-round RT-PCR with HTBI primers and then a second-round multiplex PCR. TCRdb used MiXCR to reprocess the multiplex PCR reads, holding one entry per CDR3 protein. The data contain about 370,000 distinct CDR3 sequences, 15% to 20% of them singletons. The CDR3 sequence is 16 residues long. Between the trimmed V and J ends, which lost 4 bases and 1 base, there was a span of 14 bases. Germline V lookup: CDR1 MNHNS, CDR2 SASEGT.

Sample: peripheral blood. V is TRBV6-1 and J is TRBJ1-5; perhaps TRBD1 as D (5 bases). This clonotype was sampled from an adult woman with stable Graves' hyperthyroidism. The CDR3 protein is CASSAAGGLSNQPQHF. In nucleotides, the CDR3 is TGTGCCAGCAGTGCCGCGGGGGGTCTAAGCAATCAGCCCCAGCATTTT.